The 13 T cell receptor beta chains below all came from one sample that was sequenced in a study of blood T cells in healthy people across ages (dated by TCRdb to about 2015). Library prep was done by 5' RACE. Sequencing was carried out with an Illumina HiSeq 2500. A second PCR of about 7 to 12 cycles was performed with a sample-barcoded 5' primer and a J-beta primer mix. TCRdb handled the public reads itself, with Q25 trimming in fastp and clone calling in MiXCR, and kept productive beta chains. Every entry covers one CDR3 protein and lists the most common genes and DNA from its rows. This sample holds around 1.5 million distinct CDR3 sequences; 35% to 45% were observed only once. The top ten clones comprise 7% to 9% of the sample. Sample: blood. Receptors originate from a woman aged 18-35 years in good health.

This clonotype was counted between two and nine times. The chain employs TRBV9 and TRBJ2-7, with TRBD1 as a possible D gene (6 bases). The CDR3 covers 15 residues. Germline V CDR1 and CDR2: SGDLS, YYNGEE. Between the trimmed V and J ends, which lost 1 base and 3 bases, there was a span of 14 bases. The DNA of the CDR3 is TGTGCCAGCAGCGTAACGGACAGTCCTCTCTACGAGCAGTACTTC. This codes for CASSVTDSPLYEQYF.

This clonotype was counted only a few times. Here the CDR3 reads CASSPGQGALYGYTF. In DNA, the CDR3 is TGTGCCAGCAGCCCCGGACAGGGGGCCCTCTATGGCTACACCTTC. The chain combines TRBV5-6 with TRBJ1-2; the match to TRBD1 covers 11 bases. CDR1 is SGHDT, CDR2 YYEEEE, per germline. The CDR3 has 15 amino acids. V gave up 4 bases and J gave up 4 bases; unmatched junction bases: 6.

This sequence joins TRBV5-1 and TRBJ2-1; unclear D gene. The CDR3 runs to 14 residues. V was clipped by 4 bases and J by 5 bases, with 13 bases between them. Germline CDR1 SGHRS, CDR2 YFSETQ. The CDR3 coding sequence is TGCGCCAGCAGCGATGCCTCGGCCCACAATGAGCAGTTCTTC. Protein sequence: CASSDASAHNEQFF.

J is TRBJ2-3 and V is TRBV4-2, with D perhaps matching TRBD1 or TRBD2 (5 bases each). V lost 0 bases and J 2 bases, leaving 12 bases between the germline ends. CDR1 and CDR2 (germline): LGHNA, YNFKEQ. CDR3 length: 16 amino acids. The CDR3: CASSQDGGRVTDTQYF. The CDR3 coding sequence is TGTGCCAGCAGCCAAGATGGGGGACGGGTCACAGATACGCAGTATTTT.

This clonotype was counted between two and nine times. V is TRBV30 and J is TRBJ1-5, with D perhaps matching TRBD1 (5 bases). Germline V lookup: CDR1 GTSNPN, CDR2 SVGIG (reference sequence). With 4 bases removed from V and 3 bases from J, the gap between germline ends came to 13 bases. The CDR3 spans 14 residues. CDR3 protein: CAWTGAGLNQPQHF. DNA of the CDR3: TGTGCCTGGACCGGGGCAGGGCTCAATCAGCCCCAGCATTTT.

The DNA for the CDR3 is TGTGCCAGCAGCTTAGGGCGGCCTAACTATGGCTACACCTTC. Protein: CASSLGRPNYGYTF. The chain carries TRBV7-8 and TRBJ1-2; D ambiguous. CDR3 length: 14 amino acids. The germline gives CDR1 SGHVS, CDR2 FQNEAQ. Trimming stripped 1 base from V and 0 bases from J, with 6 bases between.

This clonotype was seen repeatedly, ten times or more. The chain links TRBV29-1 to TRBJ2-5; maybe TRBD2 (5 bases). The CDR3 spans 13 residues. Germline V gene data show CDR1 as SQVTM and CDR2 as ANQGSEA. V was shortened by 4 bases and J by 1 base, with 10 bases between the two germline ends. This chain's CDR3 is CSVGGLPQETQYF. CDR3 in DNA: TGCAGCGTTGGCGGGCTCCCCCAAGAGACCCAGTACTTC.

This chain links TRBV27 with TRBJ1-5; unclear D gene. V lost 6 bases and J lost 6, with 15 bases in between. Germline V CDR1 and CDR2: MNHEY, SMNVEV (reference sequence). The CDR3 covers 14 residues. CDR3 loop: CASRASLSGQPQHF. The CDR3 DNA follows: TGTGCCAGCAGGGCCAGCCTCTCCGGTCAGCCCCAGCATTTT.

The rearrangement uses TRBV29-1 and TRBJ1-4; D remains ambiguous. Trimming removed 5 bases at V and 2 bases at J, with 12 bases between. CDR1 SQVTM and CDR2 ANQGSEA come from the germline V gene. CDR3 length: 14 amino acids. CDR3: CSVSMRLTNEKLFF. The CDR3 nucleotides are TGCAGCGTTTCAATGCGTCTTACTAATGAAAAACTGTTTTTT.

In this sample, this clonotype turned up a few times. A read error may produce the germline difference seen at one junction end. The chain links TRBV7-9 to TRBJ2-7; no clear D gene. The CDR3 is 12 residues long. Germline V gene lookup returns CDR1 SEHNR and CDR2 FQNEAQ (reference sequence). CDR3 sequence reads: CASSVALAEQYF. The CDR3 DNA is TGTGCCAGCAGCGTAGCTCTCGCTGAGCAGTACTTC. Combining the CDR3 with reference TRBV7-9 and TRBJ2-7 gives the whole variable domain DTGVSQNPRHKITKRGQNVTFRCDPISEHNRLYWYRQTLGQGPEFLTYFQNEAQLEKSRLLSDRFSAERPKGSFSTLEIQRTEQGDSAMYLCASSVALAEQYFGPGTRLTVT.

This clonotype was counted between two and nine times. The V call is TRBV20-1, the J call TRBJ2-3; 9 positions match TRBD2. V shed 3 bases, J shed 3 bases, and the junction held 4 bases outside the gene matches. The CDR3 contains 14 residues. Germline CDR1 and CDR2: DFQATT and SNEGSKA (reference sequence). The DNA for the CDR3 is TGCAGTGCTAGGTCCAGCGGGAGGACAGATACGCAGTATTTT. The encoded protein is CSARSSGRTDTQYF.

The CDR3 is CASSSRDRAVGEQYF. The CDR3 bases are TGTGCCAGCAGTAGCCGGGACAGGGCCGTCGGCGAGCAGTACTTC. J is TRBJ2-4 and V is TRBV6-5; 9 nucleotides line up with TRBD1. Gene TRBJ2-7 matches the end of the DNA better, so the J call may be wrong. Germline V lookup: CDR1 MNHEY, CDR2 SVGAGI. This CDR3 is built from 15 residues.

A few counts support this clonotype. The chain employs TRBV21-1 and TRBJ2-3; the table names TRBD1, a call not compared with the DNA. TRBV21-1 is noted as a pseudogene. The CDR3 contains 19 residues. The CDR3 spells CASSMSPTLSGQRTDTQYF. CDR3 bases: TGTGCCAGCAGCATGTCCCCTACCCTATCGGGACAGCGCACAGATACGCAGTATTTT.